This TCR beta chain was sequenced for a study of blood T cell repertoires in COVID-19. Study-wide context: Samples representing acute and convalescent COVID-19 were sourced from the United States, Italy and Spain.

Sequenced by immunoSEQ multiplex PCR; TCRdb stores in-frame clones only, minus some. The table records 70,000 to 75,000 clones, roughly four fifths of them present only once. The CDR3 is made up of 12 amino acids. Germline assignment: CDR1 SEHNR and CDR2 FQNEAQ (reference sequence). V lost 6 bases and J 5 bases, leaving 8 bases between the germline ends. The receptor comes from a man between 65 and 80 years old with acute or convalescent COVID-19. The sequenced sample was peripheral blood. The chain employs TRBV7-9 and TRBJ1-5; no clear D. The CDR3 loop reads CASRGGDQPQHF. The CDR3 nucleotides read TGTGCCAGCAGAGGAGGCGATCAGCCCCAGCATTTT.